This is a list of T cell receptor beta chains from one sample in a study of tumor and adjacent non-tumor tissue in lung cancer. TCRdb called the multiplex PCR reads again in MiXCR, with one record for every CDR3 protein. The table shows roughly 200,000 distinct CDR3 sequences, with approximately 74% occurring only once. The sample was lung tumor tissue. All receptors derive from a man in his sixties with non-small cell lung cancer. Both conserved end residues are part of each CDR3. The D gene is left open where the match is weak. Clone size is given for some rows only: seen once, a few or many times, or a class if the clone is expanded.

DNA: TGTGTCAGCACCTCCCACGGGATTAGAACAGATACGCAATATTTT; CDR3: CVSTSHGIRTDTQYF; D: -; size: -; length: 15; J: TRBJ2-3; V: TRBV12-3/TRBV12-4
DNA: TGCAGTGTACTATCAGGGAGAGATACGCAGTATTTT; CDR3: CSVLSGRDTQYF; D: -; size: -; length: 12; J: TRBJ2-3; V: TRBV20-1
DNA: TGTGCCACCCCGAGGTCCTTTAATTCACCCCTCCACTTT; CDR3: CATPRSFNSPLHF; D: -; size: -; length: 13; J: TRBJ1-6; V: TRBV21-1
DNA: TGTGCGAGCCGCTTACGTCTCGGAGGGAGAGGCAATGAGCAATTCTTC; CDR3: CASRLRLGGRGNEQFF; D: -; size: -; length: 16; J: TRBJ2-1; V: TRBV11-3
DNA: TGTGCCAGCAGTTACCCGACAGGTTTCTCTGGGGCCAACGTCGTGACTTTC; CDR3: CASSYPTGFSGANVVTF; D: -; size: -; length: 17; J: TRBJ2-6; V: TRBV6-6
DNA: TGTGCCAGCTCGCGGGAGGACCGGACCTACTTC; CDR3: CASSREDRTYF; D: TRBD2; size: few; length: 11; J: TRBJ2-7; V: TRBV18
DNA: TGTGCCAGCACCGGGGTGGGGCCACTAGCCCCGTCCGAGCAGTATTTC; CDR3: CASTGVGPLAPSEQYF; D: -; size: -; length: 16; J: TRBJ2-7; V: TRBV11-3
DNA: TGTGCCAGCAGTTACGGGTTCGGGGATGAGCAGTTCTTC; CDR3: CASSYGFGDEQFF; D: -; size: few; length: 13; J: TRBJ2-1; V: TRBV6-2/TRBV6-3
DNA: TGCAGTGCTAGGTGGGCTAGCAATCAGCCCCAGCATTTT; CDR3: CSARWASNQPQHF; D: -; size: -; length: 13; J: TRBJ1-5; V: TRBV20-1
DNA: TGTCTCAGCAGCCACGCGGGGACAAGGGCAGATACGCAGCATTTT; CDR3: CLSSHAGTRADTQHF; D: -; size: -; length: 15; J: TRBJ1-5; V: TRBV5-5
DNA: TGTGCCAGCAGTTTGGGACAGGAGCGGGAGGGGCAAGAGATCCAGTACTTC; CDR3: CASSLGQEREGQEIQYF; D: TRBD2; size: -; length: 17; J: TRBJ2-5; V: TRBV12-3/TRBV12-4
DNA: TGCATTGCCTTAGAGGTCATTAACACTGAAGCTTTCTTT; CDR3: CIALEVINTEAFF; D: -; size: -; length: 13; J: TRBJ1-1; V: TRBV20-1
DNA: TGCAGAGCTAGGAGGGGCCCCGGAAATCAGCCCCAGCATTTT; CDR3: CRARRGPGNQPQHF; D: -; size: -; length: 14; J: TRBJ1-5; V: TRBV20-1
DNA: TGTGCCAGCACTCCGGGACATTTCTATTCCGATAGCAATCAGCCCCAGCACTTT; CDR3: CASTPGHFYSDSNQPQHF; D: -; size: -; length: 18; J: TRBJ1-5; V: TRBV28
DNA: TGTGCCAACAGCTCCGGGGCTAGCATGGCAGTTACGCATTATTTT; CDR3: CANSSGASMAVTHYF; D: -; size: -; length: 15; J: TRBJ2-3; V: TRBV11-3
DNA: TGCGCCAGCAGCCCCCAACTAGATTACGAGCAGTACTTC; CDR3: CASSPQLDYEQYF; D: -; size: -; length: 13; J: TRBJ2-7; V: TRBV5-1
DNA: TGCAGTGCTAGAGATAGGGCTACGCGGCTAGCGGGAGGGCACGACATTAGGAATGAGCAGTTCTTC; CDR3: CSARDRATRLAGGHDIRNEQFF; D: TRBD2; size: -; length: 22; J: TRBJ2-1; V: TRBV20-1
DNA: TGTGCCAGCAGTATCGGGACCAACACTGAAGCTTTCTTT; CDR3: CASSIGTNTEAFF; D: -; size: many; length: 13; J: TRBJ1-1; V: TRBV12-3/TRBV12-4
DNA: TGCGCCAGCAGCCAAGATTGGGTAGCGGTAGGGAGACCGTACGAGCAGTACTTC; CDR3: CASSQDWVAVGRPYEQYF; D: -; size: -; length: 18; J: TRBJ2-7; V: TRBV4-3
DNA: TGTGCCAGCAGCTTGTGGGGCGGGTATGGCTACACCTTC; CDR3: CASSLWGGYGYTF; D: -; size: -; length: 13; J: TRBJ1-2; V: TRBV7-8
DNA: TGTGCCAGCAGCCACCCGGGACAGCCCTACGAGCAGTACTTC; CDR3: CASSHPGQPYEQYF; D: TRBD1; size: few; length: 14; J: TRBJ2-7; V: TRBV5-4
DNA: TGTGACAGCAGCCAAGGTGTGGGGGGCTCATCTAACACCGGGGAGCTGTTTTTT; CDR3: CDSSQGVGGSSNTGELFF; D: -; size: -; length: 18; J: TRBJ2-2; V: TRBV4-2
DNA: TGTGCCAGCAGTTTTAAGGTCCTGCGGAACTATGGCTACACTTTC; CDR3: CASSFKVLRNYGYTF; D: -; size: -; length: 15; J: TRBJ1-2; V: TRBV28
DNA: TGTGCCAGCAGCTTAAGCGCTAGTGCAGACACAGGGGAGATGTTTTTT; CDR3: CASSLSASADTGEMFF; D: TRBD1; size: -; length: 16; J: TRBJ2-2; V: TRBV11-2
DNA: TGTCCCAGCAGATCACAGGGTGCGGCCGGGGAGCTGTTTTTT; CDR3: CPSRSQGAAGELFF; D: -; size: -; length: 14; J: TRBJ2-2; V: TRBV6-5
DNA: TGTGCCAGCAGATCCAGACTAGCGGTGTCCAATGAGCAGTTCTTC; CDR3: CASRSRLAVSNEQFF; D: TRBD2; size: -; length: 15; J: TRBJ2-1; V: TRBV11-3
DNA: TGTGCCCGCAGCTTGTCCAGGGGTGGCTACACCTTC; CDR3: CARSLSRGGYTF; D: -; size: -; length: 12; J: TRBJ1-2; V: TRBV5-5
DNA: TGTGCCAGCAACCCGGGACAGGGAATCGGGGAGCTGTTTTTT; CDR3: CASNPGQGIGELFF; D: TRBD1; size: many; length: 14; J: TRBJ2-2; V: TRBV11-1
DNA: TGTACCAGCAGTTACCTGGGACAGAACACAGATACGAAGTATTTT; CDR3: CTSSYLGQNTDTKYF; D: TRBD1; size: -; length: 15; J: TRBJ2-3; V: TRBV6-6
DNA: TGCAGCGTTGACCCGCGACTAGCGGCGAACAATGAGGAGTTCTTC; CDR3: CSVDPRLAANNEEFF; D: TRBD2; size: -; length: 15; J: TRBJ2-1; V: TRBV29-1
DNA: TGCAGCGCCGCCCCGGGACAGGGGCATGGCTACACCTTC; CDR3: CSAAPGQGHGYTF; D: TRBD1; size: few; length: 13; J: TRBJ1-2; V: TRBV29-1
DNA: TGCAGCGTTGTGGCTGAGAACGCAGATACGCAGTATTTT; CDR3: CSVVAENADTQYF; D: -; size: -; length: 13; J: TRBJ2-3; V: TRBV29-1
DNA: TGCGCCAGCAACCAAGATACCAACACACCCCTCCACTTT; CDR3: CASNQDTNTPLHF; D: -; size: -; length: 13; J: TRBJ1-6; V: TRBV4-1
DNA: TGTGCCAGCACCATATTAGATCGAGAGCAGTACTTC; CDR3: CASTILDREQYF; D: -; size: -; length: 12; J: TRBJ2-7; V: TRBV11-2
DNA: TGCAGTACTAGGACAACAGAGGTAAATAATTCACCCCTCCACTTT; CDR3: CSTRTTEVNNSPLHF; D: -; size: once; length: 15; J: TRBJ1-6; V: TRBV20-1
DNA: TGTGCCAGCAAGAGGGACAGCTTGGCAACTAATGAAAAACTGTTTTTT; CDR3: CASKRDSLATNEKLFF; D: TRBD1; size: many; length: 16; J: TRBJ1-4; V: TRBV7-8
DNA: TGTGATAGCAGCTCGGGGCCGGACACCGGGGAGCTGTTTTTT; CDR3: CDSSSGPDTGELFF; D: -; size: -; length: 14; J: TRBJ2-2; V: TRBV11-3
DNA: TGTGCAAGCAATACGATAGGGTGCGAATCCTACGAGCAGTACTTC; CDR3: CASNTIGCESYEQYF; D: -; size: -; length: 15; J: TRBJ2-7; V: TRBV11-2
DNA: TGCAGTGCAAAAAAGACAGCCTACGAGCAGTACTTC; CDR3: CSAKKTAYEQYF; D: -; size: -; length: 12; J: TRBJ2-7; V: TRBV20-1
DNA: TGCGCCTGCAGCCTCCTTACGACTAGCGCCTCAGATACGCAGTATTTT; CDR3: CACSLLTTSASDTQYF; D: TRBD2; size: -; length: 16; J: TRBJ2-3; V: TRBV4-1
DNA: TGTGTCAGCAGGAGGGCGGGGTCCTACGAGCAGTACTTC; CDR3: CVSRRAGSYEQYF; D: -; size: -; length: 13; J: TRBJ2-7; V: TRBV12-3/TRBV12-4
DNA: TGTACCAGCAGCTTAGCGGGTGGGGATGTGGAGACCCAGTACTTC; CDR3: CTSSLAGGDVETQYF; D: TRBD2; size: -; length: 15; J: TRBJ2-5; V: TRBV11-3
DNA: TGTGCCAGCACCAGGGAACAGGGCGGCTACACCTTC; CDR3: CASTREQGGYTF; D: -; size: -; length: 12; J: TRBJ1-2; V: TRBV6-2/TRBV6-3
DNA: TGTGCCAGCAGCTTAGGTCGCCATGGCGGCTACAGGGGGGTATACAATGAGCAGTTTTTC; CDR3: CASSLGRHGGYRGVYNEQFF; D: TRBD1; size: -; length: 20; J: TRBJ2-1; V: TRBV11-3
DNA: TGTGCCAGCAGCTTAGCCCTTAGCGGGAGTCCCCTCAACGAGCAATACTTC; CDR3: CASSLALSGSPLNEQYF; D: TRBD2; size: -; length: 17; J: TRBJ2-7; V: TRBV11-3
DNA: TGCAGTGCCCACCCGCCCCGACAGGACATGAACACTGAAGCTTTATTT; CDR3: CSAHPPRQDMNTEALF; D: -; size: -; length: 16; J: TRBJ1-1; V: TRBV20-1
DNA: TGTGCAGGCAGTCCCTCGGACGGGGGACGCGAGCAGTACTTC; CDR3: CAGSPSDGGREQYF; D: -; size: -; length: 14; J: TRBJ2-7; V: TRBV12-3/TRBV12-4
DNA: TGTGCCAGCAGGGGGACAGGGAAGAAATTTTCCGTGGAGCTGTTTTTT; CDR3: CASRGTGKKFSVELFF; D: TRBD1; size: -; length: 16; J: TRBJ2-2; V: TRBV6-5
DNA: TGTACCAGCAGCTTAGAGAGAGGCAGTAGTTCATCCCTCCACTTT; CDR3: CTSSLERGSSSSLHF; D: -; size: -; length: 15; J: TRBJ1-6; V: TRBV11-2
DNA: TGTGCCAGCACCCAAGCCCTTGGGGGGGAGCAGTACTTC; CDR3: CASTQALGGEQYF; D: -; size: -; length: 13; J: TRBJ2-7; V: TRBV6-6
DNA: TGTACTAGCAGCATATCTCGTCTAGCGGGAGGCAACAATGAGCAGTTCTTC; CDR3: CTSSISRLAGGNNEQFF; D: TRBD2; size: -; length: 17; J: TRBJ2-1; V: TRBV11-1
DNA: TGTGCCAGCAGCTTAGTGGCCGACGGCTCCTATGGCTACACCTTC; CDR3: CASSLVADGSYGYTF; D: -; size: many; length: 15; J: TRBJ1-2; V: TRBV11-1
DNA: TGTGCCAGCGGCCAACAGGGAACGTTGTCCACAGATACACAGTATTTT; CDR3: CASGQQGTLSTDTQYF; D: -; size: -; length: 16; J: TRBJ2-3; V: TRBV5-5
DNA: TGTGCCAGCAGCCCCTCCTGGGGTTCCACCGGGGAGCTGTTTTTT; CDR3: CASSPSWGSTGELFF; D: -; size: -; length: 15; J: TRBJ2-2; V: TRBV7-9
DNA: TGTGCCAGCTCCGTAGGAGGGTCCTCTGGAAACACCATATATTTT; CDR3: CASSVGGSSGNTIYF; D: -; size: many; length: 15; J: TRBJ1-3; V: TRBV11-3
DNA: TGTGCCAGCAGCCCAGGACAGGGGTCCTACAATGAGCAGTTCTTC; CDR3: CASSPGQGSYNEQFF; D: TRBD1; size: few; length: 15; J: TRBJ2-1; V: TRBV4-2